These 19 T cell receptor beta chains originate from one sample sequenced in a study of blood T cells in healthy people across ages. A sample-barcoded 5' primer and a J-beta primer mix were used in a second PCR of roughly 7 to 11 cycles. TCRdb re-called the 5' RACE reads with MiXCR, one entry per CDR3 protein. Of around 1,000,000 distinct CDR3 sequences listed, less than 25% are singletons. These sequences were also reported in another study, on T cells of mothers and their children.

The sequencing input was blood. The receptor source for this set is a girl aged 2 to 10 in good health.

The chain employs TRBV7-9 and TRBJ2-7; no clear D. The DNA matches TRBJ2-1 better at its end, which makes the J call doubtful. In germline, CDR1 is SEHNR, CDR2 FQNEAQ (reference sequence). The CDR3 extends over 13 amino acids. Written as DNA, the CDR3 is TGTGCCAGCAGCTTAATAGGGTACAATGAGCAGTTCTTC. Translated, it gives CASSLIGYNEQFF.

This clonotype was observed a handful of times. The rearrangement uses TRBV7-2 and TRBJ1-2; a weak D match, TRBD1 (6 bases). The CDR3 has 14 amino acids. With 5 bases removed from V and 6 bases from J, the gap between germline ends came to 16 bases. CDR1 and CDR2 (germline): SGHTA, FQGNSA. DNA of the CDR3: TGTGCCAGCAGCATATCTGGACAGAACCATGGCTACACCTTC. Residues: CASSISGQNHGYTF.

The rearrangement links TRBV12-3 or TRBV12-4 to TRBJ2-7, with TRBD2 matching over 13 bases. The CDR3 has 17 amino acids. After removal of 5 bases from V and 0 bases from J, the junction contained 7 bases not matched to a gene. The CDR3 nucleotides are TGTGCCAGCAGTAAGACTAGCGGGGGGTTTTCCTCCTACGAGCAGTACTTC. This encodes CASSKTSGGFSSYEQYF.

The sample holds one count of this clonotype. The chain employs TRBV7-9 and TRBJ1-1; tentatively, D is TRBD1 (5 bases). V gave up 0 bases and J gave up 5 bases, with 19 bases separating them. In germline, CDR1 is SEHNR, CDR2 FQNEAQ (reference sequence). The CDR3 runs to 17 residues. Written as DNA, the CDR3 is TGTGCCAGCAGCTTAGCGGCTTTGAGGACAAAGGGGACTGAAGCTTTCTTT. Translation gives CASSLAALRTKGTEAFF. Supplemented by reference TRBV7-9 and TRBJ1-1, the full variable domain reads DTGVSQNPRHKITKRGQNVTFRCDPISEHNRLYWYRQTLGQGPEFLTYFQNEAQLEKSRLLSDRFSAERPKGSFSTLEIQRTEQGDSAMYLCASSLAALRTKGTEAFFGQGTRLTVV.

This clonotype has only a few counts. Here the CDR3 reads CASSFQGGEETQYF. CDR3 nucleotides: TGTGCCAGCAGCTTTCAGGGTGGGGAAGAGACCCAGTACTTC. The J gene is TRBJ2-5, the V gene TRBV7-2; TRBD1 might be the D (5 bases). This CDR3 comprises 14 residues. Trimming left V 3 bases short and J 3 bases short, with 11 bases between. Per germline, CDR1 SGHTA and CDR2 FQGNSA. Together with reference TRBV7-2 and TRBJ2-5, the CDR3 gives the full variable domain: GAGVSQSPSNKVTEKGKDVELRCDPISGHTALYWYRQSLGQGLEFLIYFQGNSAPDKSGLPSDRFSAERTGGSVSTLTIQRTQQEDSAVYLCASSFQGGEETQYFGPGTRLLVL.

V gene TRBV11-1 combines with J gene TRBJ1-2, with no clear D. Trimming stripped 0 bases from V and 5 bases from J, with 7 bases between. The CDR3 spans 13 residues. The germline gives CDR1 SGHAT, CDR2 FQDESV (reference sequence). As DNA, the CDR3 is TGTGCCAGCAGCTTAGCGTCGGAGTATGGCTACACCTTC. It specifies CASSLASEYGYTF.

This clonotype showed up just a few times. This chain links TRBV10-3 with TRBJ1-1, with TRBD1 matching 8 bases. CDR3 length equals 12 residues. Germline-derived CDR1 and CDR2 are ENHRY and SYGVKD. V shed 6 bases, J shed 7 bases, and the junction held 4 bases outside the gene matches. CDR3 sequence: CAIRKQGGEAFF. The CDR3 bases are TGTGCCATCAGAAAACAGGGGGGTGAAGCTTTCTTT.

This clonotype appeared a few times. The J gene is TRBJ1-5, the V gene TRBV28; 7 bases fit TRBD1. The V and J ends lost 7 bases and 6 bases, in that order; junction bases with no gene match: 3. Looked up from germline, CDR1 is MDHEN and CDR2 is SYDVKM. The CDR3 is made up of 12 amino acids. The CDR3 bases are TGTGCCAGCACCGACAGGGCTCAGCCCCAGCATTTT. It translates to CASTDRAQPQHF.

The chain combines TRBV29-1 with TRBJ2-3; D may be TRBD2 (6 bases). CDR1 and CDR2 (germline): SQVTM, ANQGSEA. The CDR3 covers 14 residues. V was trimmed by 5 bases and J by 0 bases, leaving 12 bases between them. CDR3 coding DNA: TGCAGCGTTAGGAGGGGAGCAAGCACAGATACGCAGTATTTT. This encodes CSVRRGASTDTQYF.

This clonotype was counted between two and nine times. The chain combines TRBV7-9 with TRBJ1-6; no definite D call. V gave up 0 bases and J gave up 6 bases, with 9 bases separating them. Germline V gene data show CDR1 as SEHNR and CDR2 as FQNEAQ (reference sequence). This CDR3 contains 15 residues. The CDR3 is CASSLALGPNSPLHF. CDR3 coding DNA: TGTGCCAGCAGCTTAGCTCTGGGCCCTAATTCACCCCTCCACTTT.

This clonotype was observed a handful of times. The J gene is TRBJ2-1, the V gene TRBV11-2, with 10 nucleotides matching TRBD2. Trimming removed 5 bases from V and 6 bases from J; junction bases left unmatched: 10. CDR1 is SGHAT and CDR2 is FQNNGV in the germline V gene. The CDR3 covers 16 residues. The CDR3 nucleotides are TGTGCCAGCAGCCGAGAGATAGCGGGGGGAAGCAATGAGCAGTTCTTC. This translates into CASSREIAGGSNEQFF.

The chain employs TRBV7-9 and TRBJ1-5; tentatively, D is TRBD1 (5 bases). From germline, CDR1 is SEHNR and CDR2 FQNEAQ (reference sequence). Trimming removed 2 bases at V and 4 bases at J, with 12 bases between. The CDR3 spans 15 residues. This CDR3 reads CASSLSTDPNQPQHF. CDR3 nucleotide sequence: TGTGCCAGCAGCTTATCGACAGACCCAAATCAGCCCCAGCATTTT.

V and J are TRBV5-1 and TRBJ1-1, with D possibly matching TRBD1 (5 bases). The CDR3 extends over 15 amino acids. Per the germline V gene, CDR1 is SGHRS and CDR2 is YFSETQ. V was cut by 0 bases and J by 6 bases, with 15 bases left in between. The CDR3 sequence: CASSLDGGDVAEAFF. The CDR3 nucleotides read TGCGCCAGCAGCTTGGATGGGGGGGATGTTGCTGAAGCTTTCTTT.

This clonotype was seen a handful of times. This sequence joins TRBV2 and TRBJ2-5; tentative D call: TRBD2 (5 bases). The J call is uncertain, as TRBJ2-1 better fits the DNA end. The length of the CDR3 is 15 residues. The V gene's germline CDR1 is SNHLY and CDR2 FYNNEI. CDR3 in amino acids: CASSRLLGERNEQFF. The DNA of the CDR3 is TGTGCCAGCAGTCGGCTCCTCGGGGAGAGGAATGAGCAGTTCTTC.

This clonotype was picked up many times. The CDR3 is CASSLFSGNTIYF. In DNA form, the CDR3 reads TGTGCCAGCAGCCTATTCTCTGGAAACACCATATATTTT. The chain couples TRBV14 to TRBJ1-3; no clear D. Germline V gene lookup returns CDR1 SGHDN and CDR2 FVKESK. V lost 4 bases to trimming and J lost 0 bases, with 4 bases between them. This CDR3 is 13 amino acids long.

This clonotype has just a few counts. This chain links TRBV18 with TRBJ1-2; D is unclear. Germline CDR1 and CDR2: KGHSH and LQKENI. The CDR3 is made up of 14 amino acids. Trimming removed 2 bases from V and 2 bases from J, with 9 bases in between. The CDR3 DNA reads TGTGCCAGCTCACCAGAGAGGCCAAACTATGGCTACACCTTC. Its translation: CASSPERPNYGYTF.

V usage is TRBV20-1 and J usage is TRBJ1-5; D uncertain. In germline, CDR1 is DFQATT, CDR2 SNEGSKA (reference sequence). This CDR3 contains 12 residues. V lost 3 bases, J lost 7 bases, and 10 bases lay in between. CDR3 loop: CSASSKGQPQHF. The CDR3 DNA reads TGCAGTGCTAGCTCAAAGGGCCAGCCCCAGCATTTT.

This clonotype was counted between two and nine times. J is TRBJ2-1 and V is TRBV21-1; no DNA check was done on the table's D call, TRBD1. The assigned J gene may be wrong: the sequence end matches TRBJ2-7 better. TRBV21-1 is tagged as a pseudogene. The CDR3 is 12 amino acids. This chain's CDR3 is CASGGRNYEQYF. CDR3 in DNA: TGTGCCAGCGGGGGGCGCAACTACGAGCAGTACTTC.

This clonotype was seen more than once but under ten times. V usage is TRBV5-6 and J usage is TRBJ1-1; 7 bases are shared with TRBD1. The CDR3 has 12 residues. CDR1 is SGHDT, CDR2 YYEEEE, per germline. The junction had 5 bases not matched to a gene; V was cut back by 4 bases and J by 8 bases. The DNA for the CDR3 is TGTGCCAGCAGCGAGGGGGCGTTCGAAGCTTTCTTT. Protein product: CASSEGAFEAFF.